A selection of T cell receptor beta chains follows, all from one sample in a study of CD4 T cells in relation to SARS-CoV-2 and coronaviruses. Assay used: immunoSEQ multiplex PCR; TCRdb lists only in-frame clones, some missing. There are about 26,000 clones in the sample; approximately 70% occur only once, and about 22% lies in the top ten. Their antigen targets remain unknown. Sequencing was carried out using CD4+ T cells from PBMCs, cultured in vitro. The receptors here all came from a human donor in good health. CDR3s include the opening cysteine and the closing phenylalanine or tryptophan. A D gene is named only where the DNA matches it firmly. Expanded clones get a size class; other rows say once, few or many, or leave the size out.

TRBJ1-2,TRBD1,TRBV3-1/TRBV3-2,-,TGTGCCAGCAGCCTCGGGACAGGGGCCTACTATGGCTACACCTTC,CASSLGTGAYYGYTF
TRBJ1-1,TRBD1,TRBV5-6,few,TGTGCCAGCAGCTTGTACAGGGGGCTTGTTTTCTTT,CASSLYRGLVFF
TRBJ1-3,-,TRBV7-2,-,TGTGCCAGCAGCTTATTACACCTCTCTGGAAACACCATATATTTT,CASSLLHLSGNTIYF
TRBJ2-1,TRBD2,TRBV2,once,TGTGCCAGCCCAAGCGGGACCTCCTACAATGAGCAGTTCTTC,CASPSGTSYNEQFF
TRBJ1-1,-,TRBV19,-,TGTGCCAGTAGCCCTGGGGTCGATACGTCCCAAGCTTTCTTT,CASSPGVDTSQAFF
TRBJ1-1,TRBD1,TRBV12-5,-,TGTGCTAGTGGTTTCCCAAGACAGGGACCTGAAGCTTTCTTT,CASGFPRQGPEAFF
TRBJ1-2,-,TRBV14,-,TGTGCCAGCAGCCTGACAGTTAACTATGGCTACACCTTC,CASSLTVNYGYTF
TRBJ2-3,TRBD2,TRBV7-2,-,TGTGCCAGCAGCGCACTAGCGGGGGGGCCCACAGATACGCAGTATTTT,CASSALAGGPTDTQYF
TRBJ1-2,-,TRBV7-2,-,TGTGCCAGCAGCTTAGAGACGGGGTACTATGGCTACACCTTC,CASSLETGYYGYTF
TRBJ2-2,-,TRBV5-1,few,TGCGCCAGCAGCTTGGTAGCGTCCACCTCGAACACCGGGGAGCTGTTTTTT,CASSLVASTSNTGELFF
TRBJ1-4,TRBD1,TRBV3-1/TRBV3-2,-,TGTGCCAGCAACACCAGGGGGAGTAATGAAAAACTGTTTTTT,CASNTRGSNEKLFF
TRBJ1-1,-,TRBV6-5,-,TGTGCCAGCAGTTACTCACGGGTCGGCACTGAAGCTTTCTTT,CASSYSRVGTEAFF
TRBJ1-6,-,TRBV9,-,TGTGCCAGCAGCACCCGGAATTCACCCCTCCACTTT,CASSTRNSPLHF
TRBJ1-3,-,TRBV5-1,few,TGCGCCAGCAGCCCGGACAGTTTTGGAAACACCATATATTTT,CASSPDSFGNTIYF
TRBJ2-7,-,TRBV1,-,TGCACCAGCAGCCAAGTAGGTCATCGGTACGAGCAGTACTTC,CTSSQVGHRYEQYF
TRBJ2-7,TRBD1,TRBV4-2,-,TGTGCCAGCAGCCAGCCGGACAGGGACTACGAGCAGTACTTC,CASSQPDRDYEQYF
TRBJ2-3,TRBD2,TRBV4-2,-,TGTGCCAGCAGCCAAGAGGCTAGCGGGGCCACAGATACGCAGTATTTT,CASSQEASGATDTQYF